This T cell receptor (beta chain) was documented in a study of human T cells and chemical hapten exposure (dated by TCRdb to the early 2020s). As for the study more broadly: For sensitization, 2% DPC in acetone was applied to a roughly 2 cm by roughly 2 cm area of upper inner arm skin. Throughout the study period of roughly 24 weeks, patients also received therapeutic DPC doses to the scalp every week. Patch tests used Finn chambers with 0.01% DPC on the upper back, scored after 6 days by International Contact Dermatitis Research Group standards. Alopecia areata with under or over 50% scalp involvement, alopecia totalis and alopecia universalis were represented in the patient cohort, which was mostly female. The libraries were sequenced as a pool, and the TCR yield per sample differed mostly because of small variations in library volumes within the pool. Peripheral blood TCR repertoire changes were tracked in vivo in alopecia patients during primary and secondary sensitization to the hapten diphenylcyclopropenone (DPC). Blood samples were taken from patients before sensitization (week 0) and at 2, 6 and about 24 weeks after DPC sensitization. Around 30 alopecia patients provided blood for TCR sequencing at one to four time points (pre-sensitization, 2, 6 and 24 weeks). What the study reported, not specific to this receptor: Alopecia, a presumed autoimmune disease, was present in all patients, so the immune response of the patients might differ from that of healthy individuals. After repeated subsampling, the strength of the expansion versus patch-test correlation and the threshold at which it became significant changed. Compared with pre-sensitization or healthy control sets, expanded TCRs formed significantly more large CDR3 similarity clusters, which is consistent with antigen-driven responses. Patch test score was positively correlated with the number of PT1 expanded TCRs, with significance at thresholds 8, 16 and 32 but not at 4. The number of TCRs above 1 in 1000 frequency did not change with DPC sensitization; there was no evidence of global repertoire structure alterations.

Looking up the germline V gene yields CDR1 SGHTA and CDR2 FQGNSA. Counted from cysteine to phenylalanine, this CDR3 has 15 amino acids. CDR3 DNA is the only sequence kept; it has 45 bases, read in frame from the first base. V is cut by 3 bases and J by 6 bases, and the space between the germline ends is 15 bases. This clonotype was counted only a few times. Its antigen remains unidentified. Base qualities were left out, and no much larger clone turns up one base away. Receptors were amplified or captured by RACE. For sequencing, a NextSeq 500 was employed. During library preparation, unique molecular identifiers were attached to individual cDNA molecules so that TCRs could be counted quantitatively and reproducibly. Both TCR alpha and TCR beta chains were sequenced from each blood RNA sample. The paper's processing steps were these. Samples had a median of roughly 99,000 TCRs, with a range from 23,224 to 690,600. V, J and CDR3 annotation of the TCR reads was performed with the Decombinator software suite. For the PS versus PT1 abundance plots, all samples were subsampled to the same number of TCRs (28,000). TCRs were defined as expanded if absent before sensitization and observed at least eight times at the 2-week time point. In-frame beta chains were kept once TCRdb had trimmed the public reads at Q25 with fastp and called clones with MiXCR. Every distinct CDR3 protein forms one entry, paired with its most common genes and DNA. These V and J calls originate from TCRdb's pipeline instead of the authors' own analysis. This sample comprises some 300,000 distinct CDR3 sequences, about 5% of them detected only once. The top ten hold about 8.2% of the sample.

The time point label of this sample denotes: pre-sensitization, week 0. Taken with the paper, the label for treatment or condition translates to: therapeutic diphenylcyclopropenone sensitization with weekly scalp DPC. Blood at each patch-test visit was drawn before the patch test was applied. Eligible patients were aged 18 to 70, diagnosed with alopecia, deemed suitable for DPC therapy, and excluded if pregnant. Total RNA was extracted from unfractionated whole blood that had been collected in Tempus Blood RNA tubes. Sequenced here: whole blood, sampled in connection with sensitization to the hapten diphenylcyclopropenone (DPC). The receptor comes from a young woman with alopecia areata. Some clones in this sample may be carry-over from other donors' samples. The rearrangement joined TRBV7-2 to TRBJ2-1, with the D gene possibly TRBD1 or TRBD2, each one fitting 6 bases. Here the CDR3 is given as CASSFGGTTFNEQFF. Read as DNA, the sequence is TGTGCCAGCAGCTTTGGCGGGACAACCTTCAATGAGCAGTTCTTC.